The 13 T cell receptor beta chains presented below share a single source sample, sequenced in a study of blood T cell repertoires in COVID-19. The repertoire was sequenced with immunoSEQ multiplex PCR; TCRdb's copy has only in-frame clones and lacks some. Of 68,000 or so clones listed, 88% are singletons. The sequenced sample was peripheral blood. The receptor set was obtained from a woman between 65 and 79 years old with acute or convalescent COVID-19.

Only one count was recorded for this clone. V gene TRBV3-1 (or the pseudogene TRBV3-2) combines with J gene TRBJ1-6, with a possible D match to TRBD1 (5 bases). V lost 6 bases and J lost 2, with 8 bases in between. Germline lookup yields CDR1 LGHDT and CDR2 YNNKEL (reference sequence). The CDR3 loop spans 14 amino acids. This CDR3 reads CASSPQAYNSPLHF. The CDR3 DNA follows: TGTGCCAGCAGTCCACAGGCCTATAATTCACCCCTCCACTTT.

The chain combines TRBV7-2 with TRBJ1-5; 7 bases map to TRBD1. The germline gives CDR1 SGHTA, CDR2 FQGNSA. CDR3 length equals 16 residues. V was pared by 3 bases and J by 0 bases, with 5 bases of the junction left unmatched. This chain's CDR3 is CASSLGQSYSNQPQHF. The CDR3, as DNA: TGTGCCAGCAGCTTGGGACAGTCTTATAGCAATCAGCCCCAGCATTTT.

This sequence joins TRBV12-5 and TRBJ1-5; D gene ambiguous. The V end lost 1 base, the J end lost 1 base, and 5 bases lay between the germline ends. CDR1 is LGHNT and CDR2 is FRNRAP in the germline V gene. The CDR3 is 14 residues long. CDR3 nucleotides: TGTGCTAGTGGTTTGGGGCAGAGCAATCAGCCCCAGCATTTT. Its translation: CASGLGQSNQPQHF.

The chain employs TRBV7-2 and TRBJ2-1; the match to TRBD1 covers 8 bases. From germline, CDR1 is SGHTA and CDR2 FQGNSA. CDR3 size: 14 residues. The V segment lost 1 base and the J segment 7 bases; nucleotides outside the gene matches: 3. The CDR3 loop reads CASSLGQGANEQFF. The CDR3 DNA reads TGTGCCAGCAGCTTAGGTCAGGGGGCAAATGAGCAGTTCTTC.

The chain links TRBV3-1 (or the pseudogene TRBV3-2) to TRBJ1-1, with a possible D match to TRBD1 (5 bases). Between the trimmed V and J ends, which lost 0 bases and 11 bases, there was a span of 7 bases. Germline values: CDR1 LGHDT, CDR2 YNNKEL (reference sequence). The CDR3 totals 11 residues. CDR3 amino acids: CASSQEQEAFF. In nucleotides, the CDR3 is TGTGCCAGCAGCCAAGAACAGGAGGCTTTCTTT.

The gene calls are TRBV27 and TRBJ1-1; a weak D match, TRBD1 (5 bases). CDR1 is MNHEY, CDR2 SMNVEV, per germline (reference sequence). Trimming removed 5 bases from V and 5 bases from J, with 15 bases in between. This CDR3 is built from 14 residues. The CDR3 nucleotides are TGTGCCAGCAGTAATCCCCGGGGGAGGACTGAAGCTTTCTTT. Its protein product is CASSNPRGRTEAFF.

The CDR3 DNA reads as TGTGCCAGCAGTTTTAAGGGAGCCTGGGGAGAGACCCAGTACTTC. This encodes CASSFKGAWGETQYF. The J gene is TRBJ2-5, the V gene TRBV28; tentative D call: TRBD2 (5 bases). Trimming shortened V by 3 bases and J by 4 bases, and 15 bases separated the two germline ends. CDR3 length: 15 residues. Germline CDR1 and CDR2: MDHEN and SYDVKM.

The CDR3 spells CASTSFMNTEAFF. DNA for the CDR3: TGTGCCAGCACCTCCTTTATGAACACTGAAGCTTTCTTT. V and J are TRBV7-2 and TRBJ1-1; D is ambiguous. Germline CDR1 reads SGHTA; CDR2 reads FQGNSA. The CDR3 covers 13 residues. Trimming removed 7 bases at V and 0 bases at J, with 9 bases between.

This rearrangement joins TRBV11-2 to TRBJ2-1, with D possibly TRBD2 on 5 matching bases. The CDR3 sequence is 12 residues long. Per the germline V gene, CDR1 is SGHAT and CDR2 is FQNNGV. V dropped 1 base and J dropped 7 bases, with 5 bases sitting between them. Here the CDR3 reads CASSLAGNEQFF. CDR3 coding DNA: TGTGCCAGCAGCTTAGCGGGGAATGAGCAGTTCTTC.

The V call is TRBV7-6, the J call TRBJ2-3; 12 bases match TRBD2. V dropped 5 bases and J dropped 4; count of bases not matched to a gene: 4. The CDR3 totals 15 residues. Germline lookup yields CDR1 SGHVS and CDR2 FNYEAQ. In nucleotides, the CDR3 is TGTGCCAGCAGCCCTAGCGGGGGGGACGCAGATACGCAGTATTTT. Translation gives CASSPSGGDADTQYF.

J is TRBJ1-2 and V is TRBV2; D is uncertain. Germline-derived CDR1 and CDR2 are SNHLY and FYNNEI. The CDR3 spans 13 residues. CDR3 DNA: TGTGCTTCGGCGGTATCCGCTAACTATGGCTACACCTTC. Translating it yields CASAVSANYGYTF. The whole variable domain, remainder taken from reference TRBV2 and TRBJ1-2, is EPEVTQTPSHQVTQMGQEVILRCVPISNHLYFYWYRQILGQKVEFLVSFYNNEISEKSEIFDDQFSVERPDGSNFTLKIRSTKLEDSAMYFCASAVSANYGYTFGSGTRLTVV.

This clone was observed a single time. The V and J genes are TRBV6-5 and TRBJ1-6; D unresolved. The CDR3 spans 14 residues. Deletions cut 7 bases from V and 8 bases from J, with 15 bases between. Germline values: CDR1 MNHEY, CDR2 SVGAGI. As DNA, the CDR3 is TGTGCCAGCACCCTCCGGAGGGAGGATTCACCCCTCCACTTT. Translated: CASTLRREDSPLHF.

The chain combines TRBV11-2 with TRBJ2-2; 8 bases align to TRBD1. The V gene's germline CDR1 is SGHAT and CDR2 FQNNGV. After removal of 5 bases from V and 8 bases from J, the junction contained 4 bases not matched to a gene. The CDR3 totals 13 residues. The CDR3 nucleotides read TGTGCCAGCAGCCCCAGGGGGCCGGGGGAGCTGTTTTTT. As protein: CASSPRGPGELFF. Using reference TRBV11-2 and TRBJ2-2 for the parts outside the CDR3, the full variable domain is EAGVAQSPRYKIIEKRQSVAFWCNPISGHATLYWYQQILGQGPKLLIQFQNNGVVDDSQLPKDRFSAERLKGVDSTLKIQPAKLEDSAVYLCASSPRGPGELFFGEGSRLTVL.